The 13 T cell receptor beta chains in this list originate from one sample, sequenced in a study of T-cell memory formation after mild COVID-19. TCRdb passed the 5' RACE reads through MiXCR, listing each CDR3 protein once. Among roughly 300,000 distinct CDR3 sequences listed, under 20% were seen once. The sample taken for sequencing was PBMCs or a T cell subset sorted from them (not recorded which). The receptors stem from a man in his late teens or twenties who had mild COVID-19 (a few samples of this study predate the infection). Cell type and time point are not known.

The V gene is TRBV18, the J gene TRBJ1-5; possible D gene TRBD1, 5 bases. The CDR3 totals 17 residues. Trimming stripped 2 bases from V and 8 bases from J, with 22 bases between. Germline V lookup: CDR1 KGHSH, CDR2 LQKENI. The DNA of the CDR3 is TGTGCCAGCTCACCAAGGGGAGGGTCCGAAGCCGGGGAGCCCCAGCATTTT. It yields the protein CASSPRGGSEAGEPQHF.

This clonotype was seen more than once but under ten times. The V gene is TRBV27, the J gene TRBJ2-7; 9 nucleotides match TRBD1. The CDR3 has 19 residues. CDR1 is MNHEY, CDR2 SMNVEV, per germline (reference sequence). V shed 6 bases, J shed 0 bases, and the junction held 18 bases outside the gene matches. The CDR3 nucleotides are TGTGCCAGCAGCAGTACCGGGACAGGGTACGGGTTGTACTCCTACGAGCAGTACTTC. Translated: CASSSTGTGYGLYSYEQYF.

The chain links TRBV3-1 to TRBJ2-4, with no clear D. The CDR3 has 16 residues. Germline V gene sequence: CDR1 LGHDT, CDR2 YNNKEL (reference sequence). Trimming shortened V by 7 bases and J by 0 bases, and 16 bases separated the two germline ends. The CDR3 spells CASNPQAQIAKNIQYF. Here the CDR3 DNA reads TGTGCCAGCAACCCGCAAGCACAAATAGCCAAAAACATTCAGTACTTC.

This clonotype appeared a few times. This chain links TRBV9 with TRBJ2-5, with D possibly being TRBD2 (5 bases). The CDR3 has 16 residues. The V end was cut by 3 bases, the J end by 2 bases, with 17 bases between. Germline loops: CDR1 SGDLS, CDR2 YYNGEE. In DNA form, the CDR3 reads TGTGCCAGCAGCGCCGGAGGTATTAGGGTGCAAGAGACCCAGTACTTC. Translation: CASSAGGIRVQETQYF.

This clonotype occurred a few times. The chain joins TRBV9 to TRBJ2-1; D perhaps matches TRBD1 (5 bases). Germline CDR1 reads SGDLS; CDR2 reads YYNGEE. The CDR3 is 15 amino acids. Trimming removed 4 bases at V and 1 base at J, with 12 bases between. The DNA for the CDR3 is TGTGCCAGCAGCCCCCGGACAACGTCCTACAATGAGCAGTTCTTC. This codes for CASSPRTTSYNEQFF.

This chain joins TRBV7-9 and TRBJ2-4; perhaps TRBD1 as D (6 bases). The CDR3 sequence is 13 residues long. Per the germline V gene, CDR1 is SEHNR and CDR2 is FQNEAQ (reference sequence). V lost 6 bases, J lost 8 bases, and 14 bases lay in between. CDR3 sequence (DNA): TGTGCCAGCAGGTTTACAGGGTTGGACATTCAGTACTTC. The encoded protein is CASRFTGLDIQYF.

This rearrangement joins TRBV5-4 to TRBJ2-7; the D call may be TRBD1 or TRBD2 (6 bases each). This CDR3 spans 17 amino acids. The V gene's germline CDR1 is SGHNT and CDR2 YYREEE (reference sequence). Trimming took 0 bases from V and 5 from J, leaving 21 bases between them. CDR3 protein: CASSLGRGTAGYDEQYF. As DNA, the CDR3 is TGTGCCAGCAGCTTGGGGAGGGGGACGGCGGGATATGACGAGCAGTACTTC.

This clonotype appeared many times. The chain is built from TRBV6-5 and TRBJ2-3, with TRBD2 as a possible D gene (7 bases). Trimming removed 7 bases at V and 2 bases at J, with 16 bases between. CDR1 is MNHEY and CDR2 is SVGAGI in the germline V gene. The CDR3 has 15 amino acids. The CDR3 sequence: CASKFRGGPTDTQYF. The DNA of the CDR3 is TGTGCCAGCAAGTTTAGGGGGGGCCCCACAGATACGCAGTATTTT.

This clonotype showed up many times. This chain joins TRBV6-2 or TRBV6-3 and TRBJ1-2, with D perhaps matching TRBD1 (6 bases). The CDR3 length is 13 residues. V lost 5 bases to trimming and J lost 3 bases, with 10 bases between them. The germline V gene has CDR1 MNHEY and CDR2 SVGEGT. CDR3 bases: TGTGCCAGCAGTGGAGGACAGTACTATGGCTACACCTTC. Translation gives CASSGGQYYGYTF.

The table lists this clonotype with a few counts. The chain joins TRBV28 to TRBJ2-1; 7 bases are a match to TRBD1. Germline-derived CDR1 and CDR2 are MDHEN and SYDVKM. V trimming: 6 bases; J trimming: 5 bases; junction bases outside the gene matches: 4. The CDR3 is 13 amino acids. CDR3 region: CASRSTGDNEQFF. The DNA of the CDR3 is TGTGCCAGCAGATCTACAGGGGACAATGAGCAGTTCTTC.

In this sample, this clonotype turned up many times. J is TRBJ2-1 and V is TRBV7-3; 9 nucleotides align to TRBD1. V trimming: 3 bases; J trimming: 5 bases; junction bases outside the gene matches: 2. The CDR3 contains 14 residues. In germline, CDR1 is SGHTA, CDR2 FQGTGA. The CDR3 sequence: CASSFGTGNNEQFF. The CDR3 region has the DNA TGTGCCAGCAGCTTTGGGACAGGGAACAATGAGCAGTTCTTC.

This chain uses TRBV28 with TRBJ1-1, with a weak D call TRBD1 (5 bases). This CDR3 contains 16 residues. V dropped 5 bases and J dropped 4 bases, with 20 bases sitting between them. Germline V gene lookup returns CDR1 MDHEN and CDR2 SYDVKM. CDR3 nucleotides: TGTGCCAGCAGTCCGCGTCGAAAGGCCGGGGGCACTGAAGCTTTCTTT. Protein product: CASSPRRKAGGTEAFF.

CDR3 DNA sequence: TGTGCCAGCAGCCCCGGATCGGACACTGAAGCTTTCTTT. It yields the protein CASSPGSDTEAFF. The rearrangement uses TRBV7-6 and TRBJ1-1; unclear D gene. The ends were cut back, 5 bases at V and 3 bases at J, with 10 bases in the middle. Germline V lookup: CDR1 SGHVS, CDR2 FNYEAQ. This CDR3 has 13 residues.